These 15 T cell receptor beta chains originate from one sample sequenced in a study of blood T cells in healthy people across ages (dated by TCRdb to between 2015 and 2017). Libraries were prepared through 5' RACE. Data came from an Illumina HiSeq 2500. A second 7 to 11 cycle PCR used a sample-barcoded 5' primer and a J-beta primer mix. TCRdb cleaned the public reads at Q25 with fastp, built clones with MiXCR and kept in-frame beta chains. Rows are combined by CDR3 protein, so each entry shows the most common genes and DNA. In this sample the table shows some 780,000 distinct CDR3 sequences, 56% of which occur a single time. In total, the top ten clones hold 25% to 30% of the sample. Sequenced sample: blood. These receptors came from a man aged 40-49 years in good health.

The chain links TRBV7-7 to TRBJ2-1; D perhaps matches TRBD2 (6 bases). The end of the DNA fits TRBJ2-7 better, so the J call may be wrong. The CDR3 is made up of 14 amino acids. Germline V gene data show CDR1 as SSHAT and CDR2 as FNYEAQ (reference sequence). The chain's CDR3 is CASSLDGGYNEQYF. The CDR3 nucleotides read TGTGCCAGCAGCTTAGACGGGGGATACAATGAGCAGTACTTC.

In DNA form, the CDR3 reads TGTGCCACACAATTAGCCGGGACTTCTAGTTCACCCCTCCACTTT. It translates to CATQLAGTSSSPLHF. The gene calls are TRBV6-5 and TRBJ1-6; D might be TRBD1 (5 bases). V gave up 10 bases and J gave up 9 bases, with 22 bases separating them. Germline CDR1 is MNHEY and CDR2 is SVGAGI. The CDR3 is made up of 15 amino acids.

The chain links TRBV9 to TRBJ2-5; 12 bases agree with TRBD1. V lost 4 bases, J lost 5 bases, and 6 bases stayed unmatched. Germline loops: CDR1 SGDLS, CDR2 YYNGEE. The CDR3 totals 15 residues. The CDR3 DNA reads TGTGCCAGCAGCACGGGGACAGGGGGCACGGAGACCCAGTACTTC. As protein: CASSTGTGGTETQYF.

The chain couples TRBV6-1 to TRBJ2-1, with TRBD1 matching 7 bases. The CDR3 covers 13 residues. Germline V gene data show CDR1 as MNHNS and CDR2 as SASEGT. Losses at the gene ends were 10 bases for V and 1 base for J; bases not matched to a gene: 4. The CDR3 here is CANRGPSYNEQFF. CDR3 bases: TGTGCCAACAGGGGACCGTCCTACAATGAGCAGTTCTTC.

The rearrangement links TRBV20-1 to TRBJ2-3; D is possibly TRBD1 (5 bases). The CDR3 is made up of 11 amino acids. Germline assignment: CDR1 DFQATT and CDR2 SNEGSKA (reference sequence). The V end was cut by 5 bases, the J end by 10 bases, with 13 bases between. In DNA, the CDR3 is TGCAGTGCTTCGTTGGCGACAGCGCAGTATTTT. Translating gives CSASLATAQYF.

The chain joins TRBV6-2 or TRBV6-3 to TRBJ1-4; 10 bases agree with TRBD1. Germline CDR1 and CDR2: MNHEY and SVGEGT. Losses at the gene ends were 2 bases for V and 6 bases for J; bases not matched to a gene: 6. The CDR3 has 16 residues. CDR3 residues: CASSYGTGTGDEKLFF. As DNA, the CDR3 is TGTGCCAGCAGTTACGGGACCGGGACAGGGGATGAAAAACTGTTTTTT.

This chain connects TRBV24-1 to TRBJ1-1, with a weak D call TRBD1 (6 bases). Trimming cost V 12 bases and J 6 bases, with 19 bases left between them. Germline CDR1 KGHDR, CDR2 SFDVKD. The CDR3 is 13 residues long. The CDR3 DNA sequence: TGTGCCGCGGGGAAGAGGGGGGGCGCTGAAGCTTTCTTT. It codes for CAAGKRGGAEAFF.

V usage is TRBV6-6 and J usage is TRBJ2-1; 10 bases align to TRBD2. Germline V lookup: CDR1 MNHNY, CDR2 SVGAGI (reference sequence). This CDR3 contains 15 residues. After removal of 0 bases from V and 8 bases from J, the junction contained 4 bases not matched to a gene. CDR3 sequence: CASSYSQREGDEQFF. CDR3 nucleotide sequence: TGTGCCAGCAGTTACTCGCAGCGGGAGGGCGATGAGCAGTTCTTC.

This clonotype was observed a few times. The rearrangement links TRBV4-3 to TRBJ2-7; D is perhaps TRBD2 (6 bases). V was shortened by 1 base and J by 5 bases, with 9 bases between the two germline ends. This CDR3 is built from 13 residues. Germline V gene sequence: CDR1 LGHNA, CDR2 YSLEER. The CDR3 DNA is TGCGCCAGCAGCCAAGGCGGGAAGGACGAGCAGTACTTC. Residues: CASSQGGKDEQYF.

The rearrangement links TRBV28 to TRBJ2-7; the D gene is possibly TRBD1 (5 bases). V lost 4 bases to trimming and J lost 7 bases, with 29 bases between them. The CDR3 has 18 amino acids. Germline loops: CDR1 MDHEN, CDR2 SYDVKM. The CDR3, as DNA: TGTGCCAGCAGTTCATCCCAGGGTAATACTCTATCTTACAATGAGCAGTACGTC. Protein sequence: CASSSSQGNTLSYNEQYV.

Worth noting for this clonotype: The junction departs from germline at one end; a sequencing error may be responsible. The chain uses TRBV29-1 and TRBJ1-1, with a possible D match to TRBD1 (5 bases). CDR1 and CDR2 (germline): SQVTM, ANQGSEA. There are 13 residues in the CDR3. This CDR3 is CGVEEQVPTEAFF. CDR3 coding DNA: TGCGGCGTTGAAGAACAGGTCCCCACTGAAGCTTTCTTT.

The chain employs TRBV9 and TRBJ1-4, with 7 bases that match TRBD1. Trimming at V came to 0 bases and at J to 6 bases, leaving 5 bases not matched to a gene. Germline V gives CDR1 SGDLS, CDR2 YYNGEE. The CDR3 length is 15 residues. The CDR3, as DNA: TGTGCCAGCAGCGTAGGGGGACAGCAAGATGAAAAACTGTTTTTT. Translating gives CASSVGGQQDEKLFF.

This clonotype was counted between two and nine times. The CDR3: CASSLGIDAKNIQYF. CDR3 nucleotide sequence: TGTGCCAGCAGCTTAGGCATCGATGCCAAAAACATTCAGTACTTC. The chain uses TRBV7-2 and TRBJ2-4; D is undetermined. The CDR3 loop spans 15 amino acids. The V and J ends lost 1 base and 1 base respectively, with 8 bases between them. CDR1 and CDR2 (germline): SGHTA, FQGNSA.

This chain's CDR3 is CASSSPRGLGYEQYF. The CDR3 DNA follows: TGTGCCAGCAGTTCCCCCCGGGGTCTGGGCTACGAGCAGTACTTC. The V call is TRBV28, the J call TRBJ2-7; D is possibly TRBD2 (5 bases). Trimming removed 4 bases from V and 3 bases from J, with 16 bases in between. The CDR3 is made up of 15 amino acids. Germline V lookup: CDR1 MDHEN, CDR2 SYDVKM.

This chain links TRBV28 with TRBJ1-2; possibly TRBD1 for D (6 bases). Germline loops: CDR1 MDHEN, CDR2 SYDVKM. The germline V and J ends were trimmed by 6 bases and 8 bases, with 22 bases remaining between them. There are 15 residues in the CDR3. CDR3 sequence: CASRARGHRSWGYTF. As DNA, the CDR3 is TGTGCCAGCAGGGCCCGGGGACATCGGTCGTGGGGCTACACCTTC.